This TCR beta chain was identified in a study of CD8 T cells in ankylosing spondylitis. Regarding the study as a whole: A TCR beta motif of 8 or 9 highly homologous variants appeared characteristic of ankylosing spondylitis blood.

Looked up from germline, CDR1 is SGHRS and CDR2 is YFSETQ. With V trimmed by 0 bases and J by 1 base, 3 bases remained unmatched. The CDR3 has 15 residues. Each TCR beta library was made by quantitative 5'-RACE that incorporated molecular barcodes. TCRdb fed the 5' RACE reads into MiXCR, producing one record per CDR3 protein. The sample includes fewer than 250,000 distinct CDR3 sequences, over 9.5% of them seen just once. Comment on this clonotype: Its antigen is undetermined.

This receptor was taken from a male donor with ankylosing spondylitis or in good health (not recorded which). The chain couples TRBV5-1 to TRBJ1-2; 7 nucleotides match TRBD1. Material: blood, either unsorted or a sorted T cell fraction (not recorded which). The CDR3: CASSLERGHNYGYTF. In DNA, the CDR3 is TGCGCCAGCAGCTTGGAAAGGGGGCATAACTATGGCTACACCTTC.